This entry lists 14 T cell receptor beta chains sequenced from one sample in a study of cytomegalovirus exposure and HLA in healthy donors. Researchers ran the PCR with 60 Vbeta and 13 Jbeta primers. Assay used: immunoSEQ multiplex PCR; TCRdb lists only in-frame clones, some missing. The sample shows around 160,000 clones, roughly 65% of them seen only once. The sequencing input was PBMCs. These receptors were collected from a woman younger than 30 in good health and CMV-seropositive.

The chain employs TRBV7-2 and TRBJ2-7; no clear D. V was trimmed by 1 base and J by 3 bases, leaving 10 bases between them. CDR3 length: 14 amino acids. CDR1 and CDR2 (germline): SGHTA, FQGNSA. CDR3 DNA: TGTGCCAGCAGCTTAGTATCTACCGACTACGAGCAGTACTTC. Translating gives CASSLVSTDYEQYF.

The V and J genes are TRBV29-1 and TRBJ2-1; tentatively, D is TRBD1 (6 bases). Germline-derived CDR1 and CDR2 are SQVTM and ANQGSEA. The CDR3 is 17 residues long. The V gene lost 6 bases and the J gene lost 1 base, with 22 bases spanning the gap. For the CDR3, the DNA is TGCAGCGTGAGACCCCCCGGGACACTGTCATCCTACAATGAGCAGTTCTTC. This sequence encodes CSVRPPGTLSSYNEQFF.

This chain links TRBV7-6 with TRBJ2-5; tentatively, D is TRBD2 (5 bases). Trimming pared 2 bases from V and 7 bases from J, leaving 8 bases between. The CDR3 extends over 12 amino acids. Germline loops: CDR1 SGHVS, CDR2 FNYEAQ. In DNA form, the CDR3 reads TGTGCCAGCAGCTTATCACGGGGGACCCAGTACTTC. Encoded protein: CASSLSRGTQYF.

The genes are TRBV2 and TRBJ2-7, with D possibly matching TRBD2 (6 bases). The CDR3 is made up of 14 amino acids. V was pared by 6 bases and J by 2 bases, with 14 bases between. The germline V gene has CDR1 SNHLY and CDR2 FYNNEI. The CDR3 is CASRDRDLTYEQYF. The CDR3 DNA sequence: TGTGCCAGCAGGGACCGGGACTTGACCTACGAGCAGTACTTC.

The V call is TRBV4-2, the J call TRBJ2-2, with 12 bases that match TRBD2. CDR1 and CDR2 from the germline V gene are LGHNA and YNFKEQ. Trimming took 5 bases from V and 5 from J; bases not matched to a gene: 6. The CDR3 extends over 16 amino acids. This chain's CDR3 is CASSGRLAGDTGELFF. The DNA of the CDR3 is TGTGCCAGCAGCGGCAGACTAGCGGGAGATACCGGGGAGCTGTTTTTT.

The CDR3, as DNA: TGTGCCAGCAGCCCGGACGCCGGGACTAGCGGGAGGGGCGGGGAGCTGTTTTTT. Amino acids: CASSPDAGTSGRGGELFF. The V call is TRBV7-2, the J call TRBJ2-2, with 16 bases that match TRBD2. The V segment lost 5 bases and the J segment 7 bases; nucleotides outside the gene matches: 10. The CDR3 loop spans 18 amino acids. CDR1 is SGHTA and CDR2 is FQGNSA in the germline V gene.

The chain's CDR3 is CASSERLGEQYF. For the CDR3, the DNA is TGTGCCAGCAGTGAGAGGTTGGGCGAGCAGTACTTC. V is TRBV2 and J is TRBJ2-7; D gene ambiguous. This CDR3 region has 12 residues. CDR1 and CDR2 (germline): SNHLY, FYNNEI. The V end was cut by 3 bases, the J end by 6 bases, with 9 bases between. Combining the CDR3 with reference TRBV2 and TRBJ2-7 gives the whole variable domain EPEVTQTPSHQVTQMGQEVILRCVPISNHLYFYWYRQILGQKVEFLVSFYNNEISEKSEIFDDQFSVERPDGSNFTLKIRSTKLEDSAMYFCASSERLGEQYFGPGTRLTVT.

The chain recombines TRBV27 with TRBJ1-1; D is unclear. There are 15 residues in the CDR3. Trimming removed 6 bases from V and 3 bases from J, with 17 bases in between. The germline V gene encodes CDR1 MNHEY and CDR2 SMNVEV (reference sequence). The CDR3 is CASSSTRGIHTEAFF. CDR3 sequence (DNA): TGTGCCAGCAGCTCGACCAGAGGAATCCACACTGAAGCTTTCTTT.

The V gene is TRBV6-5, the J gene TRBJ1-1, with 9 bases lining up with TRBD1. This CDR3 is built from 15 residues. V gave up 4 bases and J gave up 0 bases; unmatched junction bases: 3. The V gene's germline CDR1 is MNHEY and CDR2 SVGAGI. Here the CDR3 reads CASSFTGGMNTEAFF. CDR3 sequence (DNA): TGTGCCAGCAGTTTCACAGGGGGCATGAACACTGAAGCTTTCTTT.

The CDR3 reads CASSTDRDGYTF. CDR3 coding DNA: TGCGCCAGCAGCACCGACAGAGATGGCTACACCTTC. The chain recombines TRBV5-1 with TRBJ1-2, with D possibly matching TRBD1 (5 bases). The germline V gene has CDR1 SGHRS and CDR2 YFSETQ. This CDR3 is built from 12 residues. Trimming removed 4 bases from V and 6 bases from J, with 10 bases in between. Complete variable domain (other parts from reference TRBV5-1 and TRBJ1-2): KAGVTQTPRYLIKTRGQQVTLSCSPISGHRSVSWYQQTPGQGLQFLFEYFSETQRNKGNFPGRFSGRQFSNSRSEMNVSTLELGDSALYLCASSTDRDGYTFGSGTRLTVV.

This clone came up once. CDR3 region: CASSIQAMNTEAFF. The CDR3 DNA reads as TGTGCCAGCAGCATACAGGCTATGAACACTGAAGCTTTCTTT. The chain is built from TRBV7-2 and TRBJ1-1, with D possibly matching TRBD1 (5 bases). Germline-derived CDR1 and CDR2 are SGHTA and FQGNSA. The CDR3 is made up of 14 amino acids. The V end lost 5 bases, the J end lost 0 bases, and 10 bases lay between the germline ends.

The chain uses TRBV28 and TRBJ2-1; 13 bases align to TRBD2. Germline V gene data show CDR1 as MDHEN and CDR2 as SYDVKM. The CDR3 loop spans 19 amino acids. Trimming cost V 3 bases and J 1 base; bases outside gene matches: 9. The DNA of the CDR3 is TGTGCCAGCAGTTTCCCCGGACTAGCGGGAGACAGTTCCTACAATGAGCAGTTCTTC. As protein: CASSFPGLAGDSSYNEQFF.

A few counts support this clone. This sequence joins TRBV4-1 and TRBJ2-3; 10 bases map to TRBD2. Per germline, CDR1 MGHRA and CDR2 YSYEKL. The V and J ends lost 4 bases and 4 bases, in that order; junction bases with no gene match: 8. CDR3 length equals 16 residues. The CDR3 protein is CASSRSPAGGSDTQYF. As DNA, the CDR3 is TGCGCCAGCAGCCGTAGCCCAGCGGGAGGGTCAGATACGCAGTATTTT.

V usage is TRBV7-2 and J usage is TRBJ1-2; D gene unclear. The V end lost 1 base, the J end lost 3 bases, and 15 bases lay between the germline ends. This CDR3 has 16 amino acids. Germline V CDR1 and CDR2: SGHTA, FQGNSA. This chain's CDR3 is CASSLGFEKLYYGYTF. CDR3 sequence (DNA): TGTGCCAGCAGCTTAGGTTTTGAGAAGCTCTACTATGGCTACACCTTC.